These T cell receptor beta chains were read from a single sample in a study of tumor-infiltrating T cells and Merkel cell polyomavirus. TCRdb keeps only in-frame clones here, not all; method: immunoSEQ multiplex PCR. The sample shows about 3,000 clones, just under 85% of them seen only once. The sequencing sample was made of tumor tissue. Receptors were obtained from a middle-aged man with Merkel cell carcinoma. CDR3s include the opening cysteine and the closing phenylalanine or tryptophan. D genes are given only for firm matches.

TRBD1 TRBJ1-4 TRBV2 CASRDRAEKLFF
TRBD1 TRBJ2-7 TRBV10-3 CAFHRGQDSYEQYF
TRBD1 TRBJ1-4 TRBV5-1 CASGEQGADEKLFF
- TRBJ1-6 TRBV7-6 CASSLRTDPPLHF
- TRBJ2-1 TRBV5-1 CASSLSLSSYNEQFF
TRBD2 TRBJ2-3 TRBV15 CATSSRVAGGSDTQYF
TRBD1 TRBJ2-2 TRBV5-1 CASGDRAAGELFF
- TRBJ2-5 TRBV11-2 CASSPVGRRETQYF
TRBD2 TRBJ2-1 TRBV7-2 CASSRTSGGLPVF
TRBD1 TRBJ1-2 TRBV29-1 CSVDEGQGGDGYTF
TRBD2 TRBJ2-1 TRBV7-8 CASSFLLAGGPYNEQFF
TRBD1 TRBJ2-1 TRBV7-6 CASSPRDSYNEQFF
- TRBJ2-3 TRBV7-9 CASSPVRLRVQYF
- TRBJ2-5 TRBV7-9 CASSFSEGEHETQYF
TRBD2 TRBJ2-1 TRBV10-3 CAISESAASGDNNEQFF
- TRBJ1-1 TRBV4-3 CASSQVRESGEAFF
- TRBJ2-3 TRBV5-1 CASSSSRGTDTQYF
- TRBJ2-3 TRBV4-3 CASSQVFPRGDTQYF
- TRBJ2-5 TRBV27 CASSYLPPSETQYF
- TRBJ1-5 TRBV11-2 CASSLQGNALNQPQHF
- TRBJ2-4 TRBV5-6 CASTRDKNIQYF
- TRBJ2-5 TRBV5-1 CASSLGPASDFGAETQYF
- TRBJ1-1 TRBV27 CASSPHRGAAMNTEAFF
- TRBJ2-3 TRBV9 CASSVPPGAGEGTQYF
- TRBJ1-1 TRBV18 CASSPAARNTEAFF
- TRBJ1-1 TRBV7-9 CASSLDTTEAFF
- TRBJ2-5 TRBV2 CASSVTWETQYF
- TRBJ2-2 TRBV30 CAWRKGGTGELFF
TRBD1 TRBJ1-3 TRBV6-1 CASRRTGVDGNTIYF
TRBD2 TRBJ2-1 TRBV7-2 CASSLGSGGDSSYNEQFF
- TRBJ1-4 TRBV2 CASSDTSLLFF
- TRBJ1-4 TRBV4-3 CASSQDARGGAGEKLFF
TRBD2 TRBJ2-3 TRBV5-6 CASSSFGLAGTTDTQYF
- TRBJ1-1 TRBV4-1 CASSQFASFTEAFF
- TRBJ2-3 TRBV7-2 CASSLAIARRGGGTKHF
TRBD1 TRBJ2-3 TRBV11-2 CASSLGSGQGLTDTQYF
- TRBJ2-3 TRBV6-5 CASSWRDSWSDTQYF
- TRBJ2-2 TRBV30 CAWSAAGVLRGAVF
- TRBJ1-6 TRBV2 CASSLEGSYNSPLHF
TRBD1 TRBJ1-5 TRBV5-6 CASSVQGQLGPQHF
- TRBJ1-2 TRBV4-3 CASSQSGAGGYAF
- TRBJ1-2 TRBV6-5 CASSYGRAERGYTF
TRBD1 TRBJ1-2 TRBV4-1 CASSQDPDRGFVYGYTF
- TRBJ1-2 TRBV11-2 CASSFPGSNYGYTF
- TRBJ2-2 TRBV4-1 CASSQEFGGGANTGELFF
- TRBJ2-5 TRBV2 CASSEATGTQETQYF
- TRBJ2-5 TRBV4-1 CASSLGARQETQYF
- TRBJ2-1 TRBV7-9 CASSLISTPEQFF
- TRBJ1-4 TRBV7-9 CASSPIAGVANEKLFF
TRBD2 TRBJ2-3 TRBV7-2 CASSSRRTSPTDTQYF
- TRBJ1-1 TRBV4-2 CASRSGRGDTEAFF